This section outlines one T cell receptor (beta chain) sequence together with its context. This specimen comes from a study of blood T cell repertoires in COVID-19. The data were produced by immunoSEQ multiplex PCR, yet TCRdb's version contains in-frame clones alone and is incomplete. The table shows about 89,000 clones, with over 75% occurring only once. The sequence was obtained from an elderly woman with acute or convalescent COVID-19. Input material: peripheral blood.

CDR3 residues: CASRISGTGTEAFF. CDR3 nucleotides: TGTGCCAGTAGGATATCCGGGACAGGGACTGAAGCTTTCTTT. The V gene is TRBV19, the J gene TRBJ1-1; the match to TRBD1 covers 9 bases. CDR1 is LNHDA, CDR2 SQIVND, per germline (reference sequence). Trimming at V came to 6 bases and at J to 5 bases, leaving 7 bases not matched to a gene. This CDR3 has 14 amino acids.